Each of the 32 T cell receptor beta chains below was sequenced from the same sample in a study of blood T cell repertoires in COVID-19. The method was immunoSEQ multiplex PCR; TCRdb's version includes in-frame clones alone and lacks a portion of them. The repertoire has about 61,000 clones, about nine tenths of them found once; the top ten carry about 9%. Sequencing was carried out using peripheral blood. The receptor set was obtained from a human donor in a cohort sampled during active COVID-19.

This chain joins TRBV27 and TRBJ2-7, with 9 nucleotides matching TRBD1. Germline loops: CDR1 MNHEY, CDR2 SMNVEV (reference sequence). Unmatched junction bases numbered 8, after V lost 2 bases and J lost 6 bases. This CDR3 has 15 amino acids. DNA for the CDR3: TGTGCCAGCAGTTTAGGATGGACAGGGGAAGGCGAGCAGTACTTC. Translated, it gives CASSLGWTGEGEQYF.

The CDR3 nucleotides read TGTGCCAGCAGCTTAAAAGGTAGCGGGAGGGCCGCGGCAGATACGCAGTATTTT. Translation: CASSLKGSGRAAADTQYF. The chain joins TRBV7-3 to TRBJ2-3; the match to TRBD2 covers 11 bases. CDR3 size: 18 residues. CDR1 and CDR2 (germline): SGHTA, FQGTGA. The V and J ends lost 1 base and 4 bases, in that order; junction bases with no gene match: 10.

The CDR3 sequence is CASSRGDYNQPQHF. The CDR3 DNA follows: TGTGCCAGCAGTAGAGGGGACTACAATCAGCCCCAGCATTTT. V is TRBV28 and J is TRBJ1-5, with D possibly TRBD1 on 5 matching bases. V lost 5 bases and J 3 bases, leaving 11 bases between the germline ends. Germline V gives CDR1 MDHEN, CDR2 SYDVKM. The CDR3 has 14 residues.

This chain joins TRBV2 and TRBJ2-2; tentatively, D is TRBD1 (6 bases). Germline V gives CDR1 SNHLY, CDR2 FYNNEI. The CDR3 is made up of 14 amino acids. The V and J ends lost 7 bases and 4 bases respectively, with 13 bases between them. The CDR3: CASNDRTATGELFF. CDR3 in DNA: TGTGCCAGCAACGACAGGACCGCCACCGGGGAGCTGTTTTTT.

The gene calls are TRBV5-1 and TRBJ2-7, with D uncertain. The CDR3 contains 13 residues. Per germline, CDR1 SGHRS and CDR2 YFSETQ. Trimming stripped 3 bases from V and 0 bases from J, with 7 bases between. The chain's CDR3 is CASSSRSSYEQYF. The CDR3 nucleotides are TGCGCCAGCAGCTCTCGTAGCTCCTACGAGCAGTACTTC.

The chain recombines TRBV5-4 with TRBJ1-2; the D gene is possibly TRBD1 (6 bases). V lost 0 bases to trimming and J lost 4 bases, with 10 bases between them. The length of the CDR3 is 14 residues. Germline V gene data show CDR1 as SGHNT and CDR2 as YYREEE (reference sequence). CDR3 sequence reads: CASSLVDSLYGYTF. The DNA for the CDR3 is TGTGCCAGCAGCTTGGTGGACAGCCTCTATGGCTACACCTTC.

This clone came up a few times. The chain links TRBV19 to TRBJ2-7; D is unclear. CDR3 length equals 18 residues. Germline V gene data show CDR1 as LNHDA and CDR2 as SQIVND (reference sequence). V shed 2 bases and J shed 5 bases, with 25 bases lying between them. CDR3 in DNA: TGTGCCAGTAGTATACGGCCCCCGAGGCCGACCCCTATCCACGAGCAGTACTTC. Its translation is CASSIRPPRPTPIHEQYF.

The table lists this clone with a count of one. This sequence joins TRBV20-1 and TRBJ2-3; D not certain. Trimming cost V 3 bases and J 1 base, with 14 bases left between them. Germline V gives CDR1 DFQATT, CDR2 SNEGSKA (reference sequence). This CDR3 comprises 15 residues. The CDR3 coding sequence is TGCAGTGCTAGTACTGCGAGGAGAGGCACAGATACGCAGTATTTT. Encoded protein: CSASTARRGTDTQYF.

The chain employs TRBV28 and TRBJ2-2, with 9 positions matching TRBD2. The CDR3 totals 14 residues. From germline, CDR1 is MDHEN and CDR2 SYDVKM. Trimming removed 5 bases from V and 4 bases from J; junction bases left unmatched: 2. The CDR3, as DNA: TGTGCCAGCAGTCTAGCGGGAAGCACCGGGGAGCTGTTTTTT. Translating gives CASSLAGSTGELFF.

The chain joins TRBV2 to TRBJ2-3; a possible D gene is TRBD2 (5 bases). Germline lookup yields CDR1 SNHLY and CDR2 FYNNEI. V lost 5 bases and J 1 base, leaving 16 bases between the germline ends. This CDR3 contains 16 residues. CDR3 residues: CASSYVQGRGTDTQYF. The CDR3 coding sequence is TGTGCCAGCAGTTACGTACAAGGGAGAGGCACAGATACGCAGTATTTT.

The chain has TRBV21-1 and TRBJ2-1; the D segment call TRBD2 is taken from the table without a DNA check. TRBV21-1 is reported as a pseudogene. This CDR3 spans 15 amino acids. The CDR3 protein is CASSKERGDYNEQFF. For the CDR3, the DNA is TGTGCCAGCAGCAAGGAGCGGGGGGACTACAATGAGCAGTTCTTC.

The J gene is TRBJ2-5, the V gene TRBV2, with D maybe TRBD2 (5 bases). V dropped 6 bases and J dropped 1 base, with 9 bases sitting between them. CDR3 length: 13 amino acids. Germline V gene data show CDR1 as SNHLY and CDR2 as FYNNEI. In DNA form, the CDR3 reads TGTGCCAGCAGCCGGGAATTCCAAGAGACCCAGTACTTC. As protein: CASSREFQETQYF. The whole variable domain, filled in from reference TRBV2 and TRBJ2-5, reads EPEVTQTPSHQVTQMGQEVILRCVPISNHLYFYWYRQILGQKVEFLVSFYNNEISEKSEIFDDQFSVERPDGSNFTLKIRSTKLEDSAMYFCASSREFQETQYFGPGTRLLVL.

The rearrangement links TRBV2 to TRBJ2-1; the match to TRBD2 covers 8 bases. The CDR3 is 13 amino acids. Germline trimming cut 10 bases from V and 2 bases from J; bases unmatched to any gene: 4. The germline gives CDR1 SNHLY, CDR2 FYNNEI. This CDR3 reads CANSGRAYNEQFF. The DNA for the CDR3 is TGTGCCAACAGCGGGAGAGCCTACAATGAGCAGTTCTTC. Based on the CDR3 plus reference TRBV2 and TRBJ2-1, the full variable domain is EPEVTQTPSHQVTQMGQEVILRCVPISNHLYFYWYRQILGQKVEFLVSFYNNEISEKSEIFDDQFSVERPDGSNFTLKIRSTKLEDSAMYFCANSGRAYNEQFFGPGTRLTVL.

The rearrangement uses TRBV27 and TRBJ2-1; D perhaps matches TRBD2 (7 bases). CDR3 length: 14 amino acids. The germline V gene has CDR1 MNHEY and CDR2 SMNVEV (reference sequence). Deletions cut 4 bases from V and 7 bases from J, with 14 bases between. The CDR3 bases are TGTGCCAGCAGTTCAAGGGGGGGCCTAAATGAGCAGTTCTTC. Residues: CASSSRGGLNEQFF.

The CDR3 here is CASSYVQGFTGELFF. The CDR3 DNA is TGTGCCAGCAGTTACGTCCAGGGTTTCACCGGGGAGCTGTTTTTT. The chain has TRBV6-6 and TRBJ2-2, with a tentative D call TRBD1 (5 bases). CDR3 length: 15 amino acids. Trimming stripped 2 bases from V and 4 bases from J, with 11 bases between. Germline V lookup: CDR1 MNHNY, CDR2 SVGAGI (reference sequence).

The chain recombines TRBV19 with TRBJ2-7, with 7 bases aligning to TRBD2. CDR1 is LNHDA and CDR2 is SQIVND in the germline V gene (reference sequence). The CDR3 loop spans 15 amino acids. V shed 7 bases and J 0 bases; nucleotides not matched to a gene: 9. Here the CDR3 DNA reads TGTGCCAGTACCGACGGTTCTAGCGGCTCCTACGAGCAGTACTTC. The encoded protein is CASTDGSSGSYEQYF. The full variable domain, completed using reference TRBV19 and TRBJ2-7, is DGGITQSPKYLFRKEGQNVTLSCEQNLNHDAMYWYRQDPGQGLRLIYYSQIVNDFQKGDIAEGYSVSREKKESFPLTVTSAQKNPTAFYLCASTDGSSGSYEQYFGPGTRLTVT.

The chain uses TRBV5-5 and TRBJ1-1; D is perhaps TRBD1 (5 bases). With 5 bases removed from V and 4 bases from J, the gap between germline ends came to 12 bases. Looked up from germline, CDR1 is SGHKS and CDR2 is YYEKEE (reference sequence). The CDR3 sequence is 13 residues long. The CDR3 nucleotides read TGTGCCAGCAGTTACACAGGTTCCACTGAAGCTTTCTTT. Protein product: CASSYTGSTEAFF.

V is TRBV28 and J is TRBJ1-2; 9 bases map to TRBD1. There are 13 residues in the CDR3. V was pared by 7 bases and J by 8 bases, with 8 bases of the junction left unmatched. Looked up from germline, CDR1 is MDHEN and CDR2 is SYDVKM. The CDR3 sequence: CASTVGQGKGYTF. CDR3 nucleotide sequence: TGTGCCAGCACCGTGGGACAGGGAAAAGGCTACACCTTC.

The rearrangement joins TRBV7-8 to TRBJ2-5, with 12 positions matching TRBD2. J lost 4 bases, V lost 3 bases, and 6 bases had no gene match. Per germline, CDR1 SGHVS and CDR2 FQNEAQ. The CDR3 runs 16 residues. The CDR3 protein is CASSFGASGGGETQYF. The DNA for the CDR3 is TGTGCCAGCAGCTTTGGCGCTAGCGGGGGGGGAGAGACCCAGTACTTC.

The chain has TRBV5-1 and TRBJ1-2; a possible D gene is TRBD1 (6 bases). The germline V and J ends were trimmed by 1 base and 8 bases, with 18 bases remaining between them. This CDR3 has 15 residues. CDR1 is SGHRS and CDR2 is YFSETQ in the germline V gene. CDR3 coding DNA: TGCGCCAGCAGCTTGAGTCCAGGGGATCCGGGAGGCTACACCTTC. This encodes CASSLSPGDPGGYTF.

As to this clone: An end of the junction does not agree with germline; a read error may underlie this. The chain couples TRBV7-7 to TRBJ2-5, with 7 bases aligning to TRBD1. The CDR3 is 14 amino acids. Germline-derived CDR1 and CDR2 are SSHAT and FNYEAQ (reference sequence). This CDR3 is CASSRGTVQETQYF. The CDR3 nucleotides are TGTGCTAGCAGCCGTGGGACAGTACAAGAGACCCAGTACTTC.

This chain connects TRBV6-5 to TRBJ2-3; possibly TRBD1 for D (6 bases). Germline V gives CDR1 MNHEY, CDR2 SVGAGI. The V end lost 2 bases, the J end lost 5 bases, and 8 bases lay between the germline ends. This CDR3 is built from 13 residues. CDR3 coding DNA: TGTGCCAGCAGTTACCCGGACAGAGATACGCAGTATTTT. Amino acids: CASSYPDRDTQYF.

The rearrangement uses TRBV9 and TRBJ1-1; TRBD1 matches at 9 bases. After removal of 5 bases from V and 6 bases from J, the junction contained 11 bases not matched to a gene. CDR3 size: 15 residues. Germline CDR1 SGDLS, CDR2 YYNGEE. The CDR3 region has the DNA TGTGCCAGCAGAAAAACCGGGACAGGGAGTGCTGAAGCTTTCTTT. Protein sequence: CASRKTGTGSAEAFF. Full variable domain (missing parts from reference TRBV9 and TRBJ1-1): DSGVTQTPKHLITATGQRVTLRCSPRSGDLSVYWYQQSLDQGLQFLIQYYNGEERAKGNILERFSAQQFPDLHSELNLSSLELGDSALYFCASRKTGTGSAEAFFGQGTRLTVV.

Only a few counts were recorded for this clone. The V gene is TRBV7-2, the J gene TRBJ2-2; D ambiguous. Germline lookup yields CDR1 SGHTA and CDR2 FQGNSA. CDR3 length equals 12 residues. With 5 bases removed from V and 1 base from J, the gap between germline ends came to 2 bases. The CDR3, as DNA: TGTGCCAGCAGCCTGAACACCGGGGAGCTGTTTTTT. Translated, it gives CASSLNTGELFF. The full variable domain, in which reference TRBV7-2 and TRBJ2-2 provide the parts outside the CDR3, is GAGVSQSPSNKVTEKGKDVELRCDPISGHTALYWYRQSLGQGLEFLIYFQGNSAPDKSGLPSDRFSAERTGGSVSTLTIQRTQQEDSAVYLCASSLNTGELFFGEGSRLTVL.

The chain couples TRBV15 to TRBJ2-1, with D perhaps TRBD1 (5 bases). This CDR3 is built from 14 residues. CDR1 LNHNV and CDR2 YYDKDF come from the germline V gene (reference sequence). Between the trimmed V and J ends, which lost 1 base and 6 bases, there was a span of 10 bases. CDR3 bases: TGTGCCACCAGCAGAGTCGCAGGGATCAATGAGCAGTTCTTC. Protein: CATSRVAGINEQFF. The variable domain in full, completed from reference TRBV15 and TRBJ2-1, reads DAMVIQNPRYQVTQFGKPVTLSCSQTLNHNVMYWYQQKSSQAPKLLFHYYDKDFNNEADTPDNFQSRRPNTSFCFLDIRSPGLGDTAMYLCATSRVAGINEQFFGPGTRLTVL.

The V gene is TRBV18, the J gene TRBJ2-3, with D tentatively TRBD1 (5 bases). Deletions cut 4 bases from V and 1 base from J, with 15 bases between. The CDR3 is made up of 16 amino acids. CDR1 and CDR2 (germline): KGHSH, LQKENI. CDR3 DNA: TGTGCCAGCTCACTCTTCGGTCAGGGCGGCACAGATACGCAGTATTTT. This encodes CASSLFGQGGTDTQYF.

This clone is a singleton in its sample. The chain combines TRBV7-8 with TRBJ2-7; 8 nucleotides match TRBD1. CDR1 and CDR2 from the germline V gene are SGHVS and FQNEAQ. With 6 bases clipped from V and 0 bases from J, the junction kept 4 bases outside the gene matches. The CDR3 is made up of 14 amino acids. CDR3 sequence reads: CASSWDRSSYEQYF. For the CDR3, the DNA is TGTGCCAGCAGTTGGGACAGGTCCTCCTACGAGCAGTACTTC.

The sample holds one count of this clone. The chain uses TRBV28 and TRBJ2-3, with TRBD1 matching 8 bases. Germline V CDR1 and CDR2: MDHEN, SYDVKM. With V trimmed by 0 bases and J by 4 bases, 6 bases remained unmatched. The CDR3 runs to 16 residues. The CDR3 coding sequence is TGTGCCAGCAGTTTATGGAGGACAGGGATAGCAGATACGCAGTATTTT. Translated: CASSLWRTGIADTQYF.

The chain uses TRBV19 and TRBJ2-7, with TRBD1 as a possible D gene (5 bases). V was pared by 3 bases and J by 0 bases, with 9 bases between. Germline V lookup: CDR1 LNHDA, CDR2 SQIVND (reference sequence). The CDR3 extends over 14 amino acids. The CDR3: CASSMGPYSYEQYF. The CDR3 nucleotides are TGTGCCAGTAGTATGGGGCCCTACTCCTACGAGCAGTACTTC.

The chain is built from TRBV5-1 and TRBJ2-3, with 10 bases that match TRBD1. Germline values: CDR1 SGHRS, CDR2 YFSETQ. Trimming removed 7 bases from V and 5 bases from J; junction bases left unmatched: 10. The CDR3 has 15 residues. This CDR3 reads CASGRDRGGGDTQYF. CDR3 DNA sequence: TGCGCCAGCGGCAGGGACAGGGGCGGGGGAGATACGCAGTATTTT.

This chain uses TRBV18 with TRBJ2-7; tentatively, D is TRBD1 (5 bases). In germline, CDR1 is KGHSH, CDR2 LQKENI. V gave up 2 bases and J gave up 1 base, with 9 bases separating them. The CDR3 is made up of 14 amino acids. In DNA form, the CDR3 reads TGTGCCAGCTCACCAGACAGTAAATCCTACGAGCAGTACTTC. Residues: CASSPDSKSYEQYF.

The gene calls are TRBV7-3 and TRBJ2-3, with D possibly TRBD1 on 7 matching bases. The CDR3 has 15 amino acids. Germline assignment: CDR1 SGHTA and CDR2 FQGTGA. Trimming removed 2 bases at V and 4 bases at J, with 13 bases between. CDR3 loop: CASSLVGGGSDTQYF. The CDR3 region has the DNA TGTGCCAGCAGCTTAGTCGGAGGGGGCTCAGATACGCAGTATTTT.